Listed here are 14 T cell receptor beta chains from one sample, sequenced in a study of blood T cell repertoires in COVID-19. Produced via immunoSEQ multiplex PCR; TCRdb's table is partial and in-frame only. The sample holds roughly 190,000 clones, approximately 91% seen once. The sample was peripheral blood. These receptors all stem from a woman in her 40s who had recovered from COVID-19.

The CDR3 region has the DNA TGTGCCAGCAGCCTAAGCTCCCTAGCGGGAGGGCCATCAGAGACCCAGTACTTC. Its translation is CASSLSSLAGGPSETQYF. V and J are TRBV3-1 (or the pseudogene TRBV3-2) and TRBJ2-5; 12 positions match TRBD2. CDR1 and CDR2 (germline): LGHDT, YNNKEL (reference sequence). V shed 4 bases and J 4 bases; nucleotides not matched to a gene: 13. This CDR3 has 18 residues.

V gene TRBV4-3 combines with J gene TRBJ2-3, with TRBD2 identical over 13 bases. CDR3 length: 19 residues. J was trimmed by 8 bases and V by 1 base; bases with no gene match: 15. CDR1 is LGHNA, CDR2 YSLEER, per germline. DNA for the CDR3: TGCGCCAGCAGCCAAGGGATTAGCGCGGGGGGACTAGCGGGATCTACGCAGTATTTT. Translated, it gives CASSQGISAGGLAGSTQYF.

The rearrangement links TRBV5-4 to TRBJ1-2, with 7 bases lining up with TRBD1. Per the germline V gene, CDR1 is SGHNT and CDR2 is YYREEE (reference sequence). This CDR3 contains 15 residues. With 4 bases clipped from V and 5 bases from J, the junction kept 11 bases outside the gene matches. In DNA form, the CDR3 reads TGTGCCAGCAGCACCCGGGACAGCGTGTCTTATGGCTACACCTTC. Translated: CASSTRDSVSYGYTF.

The chain uses TRBV19 and TRBJ2-7; D not certain. From germline, CDR1 is LNHDA and CDR2 SQIVND (reference sequence). Trimming took 3 bases from V and 7 from J, leaving 13 bases between them. The CDR3 has 13 amino acids. CDR3: CASSIGDRGEQYF. The DNA of the CDR3 is TGTGCCAGTAGTATCGGAGACCGTGGGGAGCAGTACTTC.

This rearrangement joins TRBV3-1 (or the pseudogene TRBV3-2) to TRBJ2-7; 13 nucleotides match TRBD2. The CDR3 spans 16 residues. Germline CDR1 reads LGHDT; CDR2 reads YNNKEL (reference sequence). The V and J ends lost 1 base and 4 bases, in that order; junction bases with no gene match: 4. CDR3 sequence (DNA): TGTGCCAGCAGCCAAGCTCGGACTAGCGGGAGTTACGAGCAGTACTTC. Residues: CASSQARTSGSYEQYF.

The rearrangement uses TRBV6-5 and TRBJ2-5, with D maybe TRBD2 (6 bases). The CDR3 loop spans 12 amino acids. The ends were cut back, 6 bases at V and 6 bases at J, with 11 bases in the middle. Germline assignment: CDR1 MNHEY and CDR2 SVGAGI. CDR3: CASSGTHKTQYF. The CDR3, as DNA: TGTGCCAGCAGCGGGACTCACAAGACCCAGTACTTC.

The chain uses TRBV9 and TRBJ1-2; 10 bases map to TRBD1. The CDR3 is 13 residues long. Germline V gene sequence: CDR1 SGDLS, CDR2 YYNGEE. Trimming cost V 1 base and J 10 bases; bases outside gene matches: 4. In nucleotides, the CDR3 is TGTGCCAGCAGCGTAAAAGGGACAGGGGTCTACACCTTC. Its protein product is CASSVKGTGVYTF.

The chain uses TRBV7-2 and TRBJ2-2; 10 bases fit TRBD1. The CDR3 extends over 14 amino acids. Germline CDR1 SGHTA, CDR2 FQGNSA. V shed 7 bases and J 3 bases; nucleotides not matched to a gene: 2. CDR3 DNA: TGTGCCAGCAAGGACAGGGGGTACACCGGGGAGCTGTTTTTT. This translates into CASKDRGYTGELFF. Together with reference TRBV7-2 and TRBJ2-2, the CDR3 gives the full variable domain: GAGVSQSPSNKVTEKGKDVELRCDPISGHTALYWYRQSLGQGLEFLIYFQGNSAPDKSGLPSDRFSAERTGGSVSTLTIQRTQQEDSAVYLCASKDRGYTGELFFGEGSRLTVL.

The chain combines TRBV6-5 with TRBJ1-2; weak D call: TRBD1 (6 bases). CDR3 length equals 15 residues. V gave up 4 bases and J gave up 7 bases, with 19 bases separating them. Germline V CDR1 and CDR2: MNHEY, SVGAGI. CDR3 residues: CASSSYRVEWSGYTF. In DNA form, the CDR3 reads TGTGCCAGCAGTTCTTACAGGGTGGAGTGGTCTGGCTACACCTTC.

The chain is built from TRBV2 and TRBJ2-2, with 7 nucleotides matching TRBD2. V trimming: 7 bases; J trimming: 4 bases; junction bases outside the gene matches: 6. This CDR3 has 14 residues. Germline-derived CDR1 and CDR2 are SNHLY and FYNNEI. DNA of the CDR3: TGTGCCAGCAAGGGCCAGCGGGGCACCGGGGAGCTGTTTTTT. It codes for CASKGQRGTGELFF.

The chain has TRBV25-1 and TRBJ2-3; D possibly corresponds to TRBD1 (5 bases). Germline V lookup: CDR1 MGHDK, CDR2 SYGVNS. The CDR3 length is 12 residues. With 11 bases removed from V and 1 base from J, the gap between germline ends came to 10 bases. As DNA, the CDR3 is TGTGCCGCAGGGTTTCGCACAGATACGCAGTATTTT. This sequence encodes CAAGFRTDTQYF. The full variable domain, in which reference TRBV25-1 and TRBJ2-3 provide the parts outside the CDR3, is EADIYQTPRYLVIGTGKKITLECSQTMGHDKMYWYQQDPGMELHLIHYSYGVNSTEKGDLSSESTVSRIRTEHFPLTLESARPSHTSQYLCAAGFRTDTQYFGPGTRLTVL.

The genes are TRBV21-1 and TRBJ2-5; the table names TRBD1, a call not compared with the DNA. TRBV21-1 is labeled a pseudogene. The CDR3 extends over 14 amino acids. CDR3 sequence: CASSATIQQETQYF. Written as DNA, the CDR3 is TGTGCCAGCAGCGCGACAATACAGCAAGAGACCCAGTACTTC.

The gene calls are TRBV12-2 and TRBJ1-1; TRBD1 reflects the table's D call only, with no check against the DNA. TRBV12-2 is deemed a pseudogene. The length of the CDR3 is 14 residues. CDR3 bases: TGTGCAAGTCGCTCCGGACAGGAGGACACTGAAGCTTTCTTT. Translated: CASRSGQEDTEAFF.

The chain is built from TRBV6-5 and TRBJ2-1, with D possibly TRBD1 on 6 matching bases. This CDR3 spans 13 amino acids. Trimming stripped 6 bases from V and 7 bases from J, with 13 bases between. Germline V gene sequence: CDR1 MNHEY, CDR2 SVGAGI. The CDR3 sequence: CASSGQLGNEQFF. DNA for the CDR3: TGTGCCAGCAGCGGACAGTTAGGGAATGAGCAGTTCTTC.